This TCR beta chain was captured by sequencing in a study of cytomegalovirus exposure and HLA in healthy donors. The CDR3 consists of 15 residues. V was pared by 1 base and J by 7 bases, with 5 bases of the junction left unmatched. CDR1 is SEHNR, CDR2 FQNEAQ, per germline (reference sequence). It was with 60 Vbeta and 13 Jbeta primers that the PCR ran. Method: immunoSEQ multiplex PCR; TCRdb's copy keeps in-frame clones and lacks some. The sample consists of about 130,000 clones, about 85% of them appearing once. Healthy donors of bone marrow made up the group. This clonotype originated in a woman in her 30s in good health and CMV-seropositive. The sequenced sample consisted of PBMCs. J is TRBJ2-1 and V is TRBV7-9; TRBD2 matches 9 bases. The CDR3 here is CASSLGLAGMNEQFF. The CDR3 DNA reads TGTGCCAGCAGCTTAGGCCTAGCGGGGATGAATGAGCAGTTCTTC. Using reference TRBV7-9 and TRBJ2-1 for the parts outside the CDR3, the full variable domain is DTGVSQNPRHKITKRGQNVTFRCDPISEHNRLYWYRQTLGQGPEFLTYFQNEAQLEKSRLLSDRFSAERPKGSFSTLEIQRTEQGDSAMYLCASSLGLAGMNEQFFGPGTRLTVL.